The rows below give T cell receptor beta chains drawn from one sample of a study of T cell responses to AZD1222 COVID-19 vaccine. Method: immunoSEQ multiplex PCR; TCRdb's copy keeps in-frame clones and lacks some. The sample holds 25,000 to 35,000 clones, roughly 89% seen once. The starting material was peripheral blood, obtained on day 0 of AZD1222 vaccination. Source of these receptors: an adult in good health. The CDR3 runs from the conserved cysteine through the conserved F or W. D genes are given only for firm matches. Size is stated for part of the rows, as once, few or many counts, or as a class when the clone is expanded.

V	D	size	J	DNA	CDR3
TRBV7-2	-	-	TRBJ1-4	TGTGCCAGCAGCTCCACGTCCTTTCCGGGACGCAGAGGGGAAAAACTGTTTTTT	CASSSTSFPGRRGEKLFF
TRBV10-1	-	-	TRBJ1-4	TGCGCCAGCAGAGGACGGGATGCAACTAATGAAAAACTGTTTTTT	CASRGRDATNEKLFF
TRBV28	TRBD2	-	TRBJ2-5	TGTGCCAGCACCTTAGCGGGAGGGCCCCAAGAGACCCAGTACTTC	CASTLAGGPQETQYF
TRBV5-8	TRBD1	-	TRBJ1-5	TGTGCCAGCAGCCGGGGGACAGCCCATAGCAATCAGCCCCAGCATTTT	CASSRGTAHSNQPQHF
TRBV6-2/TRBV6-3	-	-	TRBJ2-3	TGTGCCAGCAGTCGACTTAGCGATACGCAGTATTTT	CASSRLSDTQYF
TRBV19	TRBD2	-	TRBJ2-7	TGTGCCAGTAGTATAGAGGGGGGACTAGCGGGAGGTCATGCCGAGCAGTACTTC	CASSIEGGLAGGHAEQYF
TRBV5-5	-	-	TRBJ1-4	TGTGCCAGCAGCTTGGCCAGTAGCGAAAAACTGTTTTTT	CASSLASSEKLFF
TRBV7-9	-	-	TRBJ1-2	TGTGCCAGCAGTCCTACCGGGGCCCTCTATGGCTACACCTTC	CASSPTGALYGYTF
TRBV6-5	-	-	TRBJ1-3	TGTGCCAGCAGTAACAGGGATACGAACACCATATATTTT	CASSNRDTNTIYF
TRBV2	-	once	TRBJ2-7	TGTGCCAGCAGTGAAGGACCAGCCGAGCAGTACTTC	CASSEGPAEQYF
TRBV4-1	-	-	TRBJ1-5	TGCGCCAGCAGCCGTGGGACTGATAATCAGCCCCAGCATTTT	CASSRGTDNQPQHF
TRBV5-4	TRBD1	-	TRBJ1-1	TGTGCCAGCAGCAGAGGGACAGGGGGCGGGCCTGAAGCTTTCTTT	CASSRGTGGGPEAFF
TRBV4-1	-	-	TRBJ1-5	TGCGCCAGCAGCCAAGGGGCGACAGGAGCCTTAGGGCCCCAGCATTTT	CASSQGATGALGPQHF
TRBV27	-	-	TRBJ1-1	TGTGCCACTGCGGTGGGGGCTGACACTGAAGCTTTCTTT	CATAVGADTEAFF
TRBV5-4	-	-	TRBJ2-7	TGTGCCAGCAGCTCGGGGCAGGTCGGAAACTACGAGCAGTACTTC	CASSSGQVGNYEQYF
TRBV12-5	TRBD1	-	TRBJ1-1	TGTGCTAGTGGTTTGGACAGGGGGATTGTAACTGAAGCTTTCTTT	CASGLDRGIVTEAFF
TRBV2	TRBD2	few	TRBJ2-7	TGTGCCAGCGCTCCCCGACTAGCGGGAGGGGAGGAGCAGTACTTC	CASAPRLAGGEEQYF
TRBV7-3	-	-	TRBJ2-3	TGTGCCAGCAGCTTAGGTTCTAGGGATACGCAGTATTTT	CASSLGSRDTQYF
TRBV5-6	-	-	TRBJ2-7	TGTGCCAGCAGCTTGTTTTTCGGCGTCGAGCAGTACTTC	CASSLFFGVEQYF
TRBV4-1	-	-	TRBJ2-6	TGCGCCAGCAGCCGAGGACTTGGCTCTGGGGCCAACGTCCTGACTTTC	CASSRGLGSGANVLTF
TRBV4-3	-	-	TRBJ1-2	TGCGCCAGCAGCCAAGATCCGTTAGCTAACTATGGCTACACCTTC	CASSQDPLANYGYTF
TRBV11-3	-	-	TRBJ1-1	TGTGCCAGCAGCAGCAATCTGAACACTGAAGCTTTCTTT	CASSSNLNTEAFF
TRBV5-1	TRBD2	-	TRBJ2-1	TGCGCCAGCAGTGAGATAGCGGGAGTGGCCTACAATGAGCAGTTCTTC	CASSEIAGVAYNEQFF
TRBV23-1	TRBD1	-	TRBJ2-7	TGCGCCAGCAAGCACAAGGCCGGGACAGGGGGGCAGTACGACGAGCAGTACTTC	CASKHKAGTGGQYDEQYF
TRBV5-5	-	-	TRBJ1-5	TGTGCCAGCACCCTGGGGGGGAATAGCAATCAGCCCCAGCATTTT	CASTLGGNSNQPQHF
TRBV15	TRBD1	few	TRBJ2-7	TGTGCCACCAGCATTAGGACAGGGGCCACCTACGAGCAGTACTTC	CATSIRTGATYEQYF
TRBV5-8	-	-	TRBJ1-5	TGTGCCAGCAGCTTGGGCGTCAGGCTTAATCAGCCCCAGCATTTT	CASSLGVRLNQPQHF
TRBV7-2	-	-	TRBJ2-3	TGTGCCAGCGCCAGAGGGGGGGCGCCCACAGATACGCAGTATTTT	CASARGGAPTDTQYF
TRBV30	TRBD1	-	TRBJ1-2	TGTGCCTGGAGTTCTCTTCCGGGACAGAGAAACTATGGCTACACCTTC	CAWSSLPGQRNYGYTF
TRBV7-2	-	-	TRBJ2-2	TGTGCCAGCAGCTTAGCTGGACGCCCGAACACCGGGGAGCTGTTTTTT	CASSLAGRPNTGELFF
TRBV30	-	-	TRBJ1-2	TGTGCCTGGAGTGACGGGGATTCGCGAGGCTACACCTTC	CAWSDGDSRGYTF
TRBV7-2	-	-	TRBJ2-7	TGTGCCAGCAGCTTCATTAGGTCCTACGAGCAGTACTTC	CASSFIRSYEQYF
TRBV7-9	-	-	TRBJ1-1	TGTGCCAGCAGCGAGAGGGACACTGAAGCTTTCTTT	CASSERDTEAFF
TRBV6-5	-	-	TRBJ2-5	TGTGCCAGCAGTCGAGGGCCGGGTGAGACCCAGTACTTC	CASSRGPGETQYF
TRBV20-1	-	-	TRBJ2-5	TGCAGTGCTAGTGGTTCTCTTGGACGAGAAGAGACCCAGTACTTC	CSASGSLGREETQYF
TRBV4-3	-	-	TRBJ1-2	TGCGCCAGCAGCCAAGCAGCCGGGGTAAGGGGCTACACCTTC	CASSQAAGVRGYTF
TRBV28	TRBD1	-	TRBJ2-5	TGTGCCAGCAGTTTAGGCTTCTTCGACAGGGCCGGCGAGACCCAGTACTTC	CASSLGFFDRAGETQYF
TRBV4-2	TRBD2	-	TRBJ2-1	TGTGCCAGCAGCCAAGAAGGCCCACAGGGCAGCGGGACTAGCGTTTTCTACTCCTACAATGAGCAGTTCTTC	CASSQEGPQGSGTSVFYSYNEQFF
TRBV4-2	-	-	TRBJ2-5	TGTGCCAGCAGCCAAGATAGGATGGTGGGACGGGAAAAGATCCTGGGGGAGACCCAGTACTTC	CASSQDRMVGREKILGETQYF
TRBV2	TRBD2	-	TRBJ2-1	TGTGCCAGCAGAGTGGGACTAGCGAACAATGAGCAGTTCTTC	CASRVGLANNEQFF